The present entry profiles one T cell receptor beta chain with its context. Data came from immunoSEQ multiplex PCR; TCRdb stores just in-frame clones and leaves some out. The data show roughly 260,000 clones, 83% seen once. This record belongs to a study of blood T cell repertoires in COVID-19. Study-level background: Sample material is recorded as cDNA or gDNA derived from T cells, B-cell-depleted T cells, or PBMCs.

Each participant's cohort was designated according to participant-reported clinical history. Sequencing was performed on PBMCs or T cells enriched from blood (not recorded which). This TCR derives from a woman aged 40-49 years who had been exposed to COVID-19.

CDR3 coding DNA: TGTGCCAGCAGCTTGGACAGGGGAGGCTACAATGAGCAGTTCTTC. Translating gives CASSLDRGGYNEQFF. The chain employs TRBV5-4 and TRBJ2-1; weak D call: TRBD1 (7 bases). This CDR3 region has 15 residues. The germline V gene encodes CDR1 SGHNT and CDR2 YYREEE (reference sequence). With 0 bases removed from V and 3 bases from J, the gap between germline ends came to 10 bases.